This T cell receptor beta chain originates from a study of blood T cell repertoires in COVID-19. For the study at large: Specimens from acute and convalescent COVID-19 originated in the United States, Italy and Spain. From T cells, B-cell-depleted T cells, or PBMCs came the material, which was cDNA or gDNA.

The V gene lost 7 bases and the J gene lost 2 bases, with 16 bases spanning the gap. Germline V CDR1 and CDR2: MNHEY, SMNVEV (reference sequence). This CDR3 contains 15 residues. This clone was recorded only once. Original processing methods: The authors estimated nucleated cell counts from reference gene primer amplification. TCRdb's table, derived via immunoSEQ multiplex PCR, lists solely in-frame clones and lacks some. The V and J calls and clone size were taken over from that table, and D and trimming were inferred from the DNA. Here the sample spans approximately 120,000 clones, about four fifths being singletons.

The sample was peripheral blood. This sequence joins TRBV27 and TRBJ2-3; a possible D gene is TRBD2 (6 bases). This TCR was recovered from a man aged 35 to 55 with active or convalescent COVID-19. In DNA form, the CDR3 reads TGTGCCAGCACCCTGGGACTTTCTGTCACAGATACGCAGTATTTT. Protein sequence: CASTLGLSVTDTQYF.